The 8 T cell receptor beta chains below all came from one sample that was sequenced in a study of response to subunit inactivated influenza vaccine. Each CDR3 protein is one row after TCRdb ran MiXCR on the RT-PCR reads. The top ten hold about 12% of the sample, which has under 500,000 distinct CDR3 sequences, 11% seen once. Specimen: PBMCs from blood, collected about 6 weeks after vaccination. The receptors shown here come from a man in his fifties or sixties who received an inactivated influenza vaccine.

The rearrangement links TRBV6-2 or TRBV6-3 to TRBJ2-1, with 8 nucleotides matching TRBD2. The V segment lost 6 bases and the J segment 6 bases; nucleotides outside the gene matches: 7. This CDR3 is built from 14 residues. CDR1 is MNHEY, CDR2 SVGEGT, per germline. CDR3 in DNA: TGTGCCAGCAGGCAGGGACTAGTCATCAATGAGCAGTTCTTC. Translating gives CASRQGLVINEQFF.

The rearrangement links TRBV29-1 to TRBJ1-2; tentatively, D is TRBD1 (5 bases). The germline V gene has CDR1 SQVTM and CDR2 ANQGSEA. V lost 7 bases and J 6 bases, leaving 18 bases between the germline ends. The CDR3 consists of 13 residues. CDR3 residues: CSAGTSPGDGYTF. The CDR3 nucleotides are TGCAGCGCCGGGACCAGCCCGGGGGATGGCTACACCTTC.

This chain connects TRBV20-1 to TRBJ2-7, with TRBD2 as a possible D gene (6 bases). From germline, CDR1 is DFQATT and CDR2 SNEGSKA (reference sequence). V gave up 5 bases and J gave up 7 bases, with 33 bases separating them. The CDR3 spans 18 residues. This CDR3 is CSAPTRFSPAERGREQYF. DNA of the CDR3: TGCAGTGCTCCCACTCGATTTTCCCCCGCCGAACGAGGGAGGGAGCAGTACTTC.

CDR3: CASSSLTGRRDEKLFF. The CDR3 DNA reads as TGTGCCAGCAGCTCACTAACAGGGAGGCGTGATGAAAAACTGTTTTTT. The rearrangement uses TRBV11-2 and TRBJ1-4, with TRBD1 as a possible D gene (6 bases). Between the trimmed V and J ends, which lost 4 bases and 6 bases, there was a span of 18 bases. The CDR3 consists of 16 residues. The germline V gene has CDR1 SGHAT and CDR2 FQNNGV.

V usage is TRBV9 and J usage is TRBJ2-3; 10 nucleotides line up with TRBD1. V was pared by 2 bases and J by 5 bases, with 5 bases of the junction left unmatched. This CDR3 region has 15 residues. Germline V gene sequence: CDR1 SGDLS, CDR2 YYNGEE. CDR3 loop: CASSVRTGGLDTQYF. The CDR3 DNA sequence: TGTGCCAGCAGCGTCCGGACAGGGGGTCTAGATACGCAGTATTTT. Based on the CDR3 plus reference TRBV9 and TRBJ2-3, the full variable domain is DSGVTQTPKHLITATGQRVTLRCSPRSGDLSVYWYQQSLDQGLQFLIQYYNGEERAKGNILERFSAQQFPDLHSELNLSSLELGDSALYFCASSVRTGGLDTQYFGPGTRLTVL.

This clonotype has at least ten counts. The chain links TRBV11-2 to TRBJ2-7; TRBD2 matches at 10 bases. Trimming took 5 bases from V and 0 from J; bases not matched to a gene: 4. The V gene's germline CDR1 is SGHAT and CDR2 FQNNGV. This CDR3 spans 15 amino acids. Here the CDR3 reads CASSPASGSSYEQYF. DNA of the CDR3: TGTGCCAGCAGCCCGGCTAGCGGGAGCTCCTACGAGCAGTACTTC.

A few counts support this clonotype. As DNA, the CDR3 is TGTGCCAGCAGCTTGCCAGGGTGGCTAAAAGGAGAGACCCAGTACTTC. It translates to CASSLPGWLKGETQYF. The chain couples TRBV5-6 to TRBJ2-5; TRBD1 might be the D (5 bases). The V gene's germline CDR1 is SGHDT and CDR2 YYEEEE. This CDR3 contains 16 residues. Trimming pared 1 base from V and 4 bases from J, leaving 17 bases between.

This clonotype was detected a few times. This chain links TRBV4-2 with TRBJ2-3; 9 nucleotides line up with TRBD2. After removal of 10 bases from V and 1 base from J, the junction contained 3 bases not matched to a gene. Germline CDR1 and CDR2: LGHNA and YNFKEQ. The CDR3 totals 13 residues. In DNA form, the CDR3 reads TGTGCCACCAAGCGGGAGGGCACAGATACGCAGTATTTT. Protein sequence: CATKREGTDTQYF.